Reported below is one T cell receptor beta chain. This clone occurred a few times. No cognate antigen has been identified for it. Qualities for individual bases were not recorded, and no much larger clone is one base off. CDR1 LGHNA and CDR2 YNFKEQ are derived from the germline V gene. The CDR3 starts with the cysteine, ends with the phenylalanine, and has 15 residues. Only CDR3 DNA is held: 45 bases, read in frame from base 1. Unmatched junction bases come to 9, with V trimmed by 4 bases and J by 8 bases. This record belongs to a study of shared clonotypes between healthy human individuals (dated by TCRdb to the early 2020s). Background on the whole study: The cohort comprised a couple of women and a few men aged 18 to 49 years. Libraries were prepared and TCR repertoires were sequenced by different laboratories using diverse techniques, in order to increase sequencing depth and limit assay-specific biases. The study deeply sequenced blood TCR repertoires of several healthy adults to estimate repertoire size and the extent of clonotype sharing between individuals. For each donor, CD4 naive and CD4 memory were each given three plates, CD8 naive was given two plates, and CD8 memory was given one plate. Each donor's leukapheresis produced roughly between about 0.9 and 9.5 billion PBMCs.

Donors were healthy HIV-negative adults with no recently reported acute infections or vaccinations. Every donor was a Caucasian adult residing in Nashville, Tennessee, USA. CD4+ T cells were enriched by magnetic negative selection, after which naive cells were positively selected on CD45RA and the negative fraction was taken as the memory subset. After blood collection by leukapheresis, PBMCs were isolated using Ficoll-Histopaque density gradient centrifugation and then cryopreserved in the vapor phase of liquid nitrogen. Analytical flow cytometry was used to check the purity and quantity of each magnetically sorted T cell population. Genomic DNA was isolated from every sorted fraction and measured by UV absorbance on a Nanodrop 2000c. Results the study describes overall, beyond this receptor: Pairwise subsampling led to the expectation that sequencing depth would affect the degree of clonotype sharing among donors. Sampling was restricted to blood, and TCR repertoires in tissue are likely to differ from TCR repertoires in blood. Because the study included only a small number of donors, the genetic and exposure-history diversity represented was limited. Even with the large sequencing depth, rarefaction of the sorted-subset datasets indicated that sequencing was incomplete. Larger estimated clonotype richness was generally found for naive subsets than for memory subsets. When a handful of donors were compared, the shared fraction of clonotypes was about 5.2% for naive CD4, over 3% for naive CD8, about 2.5% for memory CD4, and around 0.4% for memory CD8. Compared with non-shared clonotypes, the clonotypes found in all four sorted-subset donors had higher generation probabilities.

TCR CDR3 regions were amplified from genomic DNA by multiplex PCR using the deep immunoSEQ assay. Genomic DNA extracted from each cell subset was distributed evenly over all wells of several immunoSEQ 96-well plates, and each plate served as one replicate. For sorted subsets, around 200 ng genomic DNA, equal to 30,000 to 35,000 T cell genomes, was loaded into each replicate PCR. The purified libraries were quantified using a Qubit 3.0 fluorometer, sized with a Bioanalyzer 2100, and then quantified again using the KAPA Library Quantification kit. Each immunoSEQ 96-well plate was sequenced on its own single-read 150-cycle Illumina NextSeq 550 flow cell. Regarding the original processing steps: Because the immunoSEQ output held only junctional sequences and lacked quality scores, the filtering could not match the filtering applied to full-length reads. To assign V/J genes and CDR3, sequences were annotated against IMGT germline references using PyIR, a Python wrapper for IgBLAST v1.9. Any read was removed if the V/J assignment was weak (E-value above 1e-6), the CDR3 was missing, or the read contained stop codons, out-of-frame junctions, or ambiguous translated residues. A V3J clonotype was defined by an identical inferred V gene, J gene, and CDR3 amino acid sequence. The percentage overlap between two repertoires was calculated by dividing the number of shared unique clonotypes by the size of the smaller repertoire. Richness of each repertoire was evaluated using RTK rarefaction, the Chao1 estimator, and Recon v2.1 estimates of unobserved clonotypes. Generation probabilities were computed with OLGA for all TCRbeta clonotypes obtained by the gDNA method from several donors. TCRdb retrieved this table from immuneACCESS and kept in-frame rearrangements only. Not all clones are present; in checked studies, unresolved V genes account for under half, and no reason is known for the remainder. Clone size and the V and J calls come from that table; the DNA yielded D and trimming. In all, the sample holds about 2.4 million clones, and approximately 90% of those were seen once. Jointly, the top ten make up around 0.14% of the sample.

Material for sequencing was naive CD4+ T cells sorted from blood. Sample cell subset or site, as interpreted from the label and publication: CD45RA+ positively selected. The rearranged segments are TRBV4-2 and TRBJ1-4; 8 bases in the junction line up with TRBD1. This TCR was recovered from a man in his late teens or twenties in good health. The nucleotides read TGTGCCAGCAGCCGGACAGGGAAAGTTGACGAAAAACTGTTTTTT. It is translated as CASSRTGKVDEKLFF.